One sample yielded the 18 T cell receptor beta chains listed below, sequenced in a study of neurological immune-mediated disorders (dated by TCRdb to the late 2010s). Libraries were built with 5' RACE. The run used an Illumina HiSeq 2500. TCRdb's own reprocessing of the public reads used fastp at Q25 and MiXCR and kept productive beta chains. Rows with one shared CDR3 protein collapse into an entry with the most common genes and DNA. Here the sample has around 46,000 distinct CDR3 sequences; over 20% occur a single time. The biggest ten clones account for around a quarter of the sample. Sequenced material: PBMCs. These receptors all stem from a woman aged 70-85 years in good health.

This sequence joins TRBV5-8 and TRBJ2-1, with 9 bases lining up with TRBD2. Trimming removed 2 bases from V and 14 bases from J; junction bases left unmatched: 8. CDR1 SGHTS and CDR2 YDEGEE come from the germline V gene. The CDR3 loop spans 13 amino acids. The CDR3, as DNA: TGTGCCAGCAGCTTAGGCGGGGGGGCTTCGAAGTTCTTC. This translates into CASSLGGGASKFF.

Many counts were recorded for this clonotype. J is TRBJ2-1 and V is TRBV3-1; D call uncertain. Germline V gene lookup returns CDR1 LGHDT and CDR2 YNNKEL (reference sequence). V was trimmed by 1 base and J by 9 bases, leaving 13 bases between them. This CDR3 is built from 14 residues. CDR3 sequence: CASSQGRDGGEQFF. CDR3 bases: TGTGCCAGCAGCCAAGGAAGGGATGGCGGTGAGCAGTTCTTC.

The chain couples TRBV21-1 to TRBJ2-1. TRBV21-1 is termed a pseudogene. CDR3 length: 17 amino acids. CDR3 region: CASSKVVSAISYNEQFF. DNA for the CDR3: TGTGCCAGCAGCAAAGTTGTAAGCGCGATCTCCTACAATGAGCAGTTCTTC.

This clonotype was counted ten times or more. The chain links TRBV4-3 to TRBJ1-3; D is undetermined. The V and J ends lost 0 bases and 4 bases respectively, with 4 bases between them. CDR1 and CDR2 from the germline V gene are LGHNA and YSLEER. There are 13 residues in the CDR3. The DNA of the CDR3 is TGCGCCAGCAGCCAAGATCTGGGAAACACCATATATTTT. Its translation is CASSQDLGNTIYF.

This clonotype showed up many times. This chain uses TRBV5-1 with TRBJ1-5; unclear D gene. The CDR3 contains 16 residues. The V and J ends lost 0 bases and 7 bases respectively, with 17 bases between them. In germline, CDR1 is SGHRS, CDR2 YFSETQ. CDR3 loop: CASSLAIENVNQPQHF. DNA for the CDR3: TGCGCCAGCAGCTTGGCCATCGAGAACGTGAACCAGCCCCAGCATTTT.

The sample holds many counts of this clonotype. The gene calls are TRBV7-2 and TRBJ1-5, with TRBD1 matching 8 bases. J was trimmed by 11 bases and V by 6 bases; bases with no gene match: 6. This CDR3 is 12 amino acids long. CDR1 SGHTA and CDR2 FQGNSA come from the germline V gene. This CDR3 reads CASRLGQGAQHF. CDR3 bases: TGTGCCAGCAGACTAGGACAGGGCGCCCAGCATTTT.

Ten or more counts support this clonotype. V and J are TRBV5-8 and TRBJ2-3; 11 bases agree with TRBD1. Germline trimming cut 4 bases from V and 6 bases from J; bases unmatched to any gene: 10. CDR1 SGHTS and CDR2 YDEGEE come from the germline V gene. There are 16 residues in the CDR3. In nucleotides, the CDR3 is TGTGCCAGCAGCCTGGGACAGGGGGGACTACCCGATACGCAGTATTTT. Residues: CASSLGQGGLPDTQYF.

The V call is TRBV7-6, the J call TRBJ2-5; D might be TRBD1 or TRBD2, each matching 5 bases. The CDR3 sequence is 15 residues long. The V gene's germline CDR1 is SGHVS and CDR2 FNYEAQ. Trimming cost V 1 base and J 10 bases, with 19 bases left between them. The CDR3 is CASSLGGPGPSIQYF. The CDR3 DNA follows: TGTGCCAGCAGCTTAGGAGGCCCGGGACCATCGATCCAGTACTTC.

This clonotype appeared a few times. This sequence joins TRBV7-7 and TRBJ2-1, with TRBD2 matching over 13 bases. V lost 5 bases to trimming and J lost 7 bases; unmatched junction nucleotides: 5. The CDR3 consists of 15 residues. Per the germline V gene, CDR1 is SSHAT and CDR2 is FNYEAQ (reference sequence). The CDR3 region is CASSLTSGGGNEQFF. The CDR3 DNA follows: TGTGCCAGCAGCCTTACTAGCGGGGGGGGTAATGAGCAGTTCTTC.

Ten or more counts support this clonotype. The chain's CDR3 is CASSVGGGSSHNEQFF. CDR3 DNA: TGTGCCAGCAGCGTAGGCGGGGGTTCTTCCCACAATGAGCAGTTCTTC. The chain carries TRBV9 and TRBJ2-1; the match to TRBD2 covers 7 bases. This CDR3 is built from 16 residues. V was pared by 0 bases and J by 5 bases, with 8 bases of the junction left unmatched. CDR1 and CDR2 from the germline V gene are SGDLS and YYNGEE.

This clonotype was observed many times. The chain recombines TRBV27 with TRBJ2-5, with D hard to call. Looked up from germline, CDR1 is MNHEY and CDR2 is SMNVEV (reference sequence). V dropped 5 bases and J dropped 4 bases, with 11 bases sitting between them. The CDR3 has 13 amino acids. The CDR3 region has the DNA TGTGCCAGCAGTGGACGGCGCGGAGAGACCCAGTACTTC. As protein: CASSGRRGETQYF.

The table lists this clonotype with many counts. This chain joins TRBV12-3 or TRBV12-4 and TRBJ1-5; the match to TRBD1 covers 8 bases. The CDR3 extends over 15 amino acids. Unmatched junction bases numbered 6, after V lost 6 bases and J lost 2 bases. The chain's CDR3 is CASRSQGAGNQPQHF. The CDR3 coding sequence is TGTGCCAGCAGATCCCAGGGGGCCGGCAATCAGCCCCAGCATTTT.

The rearrangement joins TRBV15 to TRBJ2-2; 7 bases agree with TRBD2. The CDR3 has 16 amino acids. J gave up 7 bases and V 5 bases, and 13 bases lay outside the gene matches. The germline gives CDR1 LNHNV, CDR2 YYDKDF (reference sequence). For the CDR3, the DNA is TGTGCCACCAGCGTCAAGTCCGGACTAGTCAACGGGGAGCTGTTTTTT. It codes for CATSVKSGLVNGELFF.

This clonotype was seen ten or more times. The chain links TRBV20-1 to TRBJ2-2; possibly TRBD1 for D (6 bases). Between the trimmed V and J ends, which lost 3 bases and 2 bases, there was a span of 10 bases. This CDR3 region has 14 residues. CDR1 DFQATT and CDR2 SNEGSKA come from the germline V gene (reference sequence). The CDR3 DNA follows: TGCAGTGCTAGGGGGACACACAACACCGGGGAGCTGTTTTTT. Its protein is CSARGTHNTGELFF.

This clonotype was seen repeatedly, ten times or more. Relative to the germline gene, one junction end is altered; a read error may explain this. The rearrangement joins TRBV10-2 to TRBJ2-2; no clear D gene. This CDR3 spans 12 amino acids. Germline V gene sequence: CDR1 WSHSY, CDR2 SAAADI. CDR3 sequence: CASSEYTGELFF. CDR3 DNA sequence: TGCGCCAGCAGCGAGTACACCGGGGAGCTGTTTTTT.

This clonotype has ten or more counts. The chain recombines TRBV5-6 with TRBJ1-2; 10 bases map to TRBD1. Germline V gives CDR1 SGHDT, CDR2 YYEEEE. The ends lost 3 bases at V and 6 bases at J; junction bases unmatched: 2. The CDR3 has 13 amino acids. CDR3 coding DNA: TGTGCCAGCAGCTCCGGACAGGGGGATGGCTACACCTTC. This encodes CASSSGQGDGYTF.

This clonotype was seen at least ten times. The chain combines TRBV12-3 or TRBV12-4 with TRBJ1-4; TRBD1 might be the D (5 bases). The germline V and J ends were trimmed by 7 bases and 7 bases, with 13 bases remaining between them. CDR3 size: 13 residues. CDR3 protein: CASIGGMSEKLFF. DNA of the CDR3: TGTGCCAGCATCGGGGGGATGAGTGAAAAACTGTTTTTT.

This clonotype showed up many times. The chain links TRBV4-2 to TRBJ2-1, with 7 positions matching TRBD2. The V segment lost 3 bases and the J segment 0 bases; nucleotides outside the gene matches: 5. The V gene's germline CDR1 is LGHNA and CDR2 YNFKEQ. The CDR3 contains 16 residues. The CDR3 DNA reads TGTGCCAGCAGCCAGGGGGGGATCCGCTCCTACAATGAGCAGTTCTTC. Translated, it gives CASSQGGIRSYNEQFF.